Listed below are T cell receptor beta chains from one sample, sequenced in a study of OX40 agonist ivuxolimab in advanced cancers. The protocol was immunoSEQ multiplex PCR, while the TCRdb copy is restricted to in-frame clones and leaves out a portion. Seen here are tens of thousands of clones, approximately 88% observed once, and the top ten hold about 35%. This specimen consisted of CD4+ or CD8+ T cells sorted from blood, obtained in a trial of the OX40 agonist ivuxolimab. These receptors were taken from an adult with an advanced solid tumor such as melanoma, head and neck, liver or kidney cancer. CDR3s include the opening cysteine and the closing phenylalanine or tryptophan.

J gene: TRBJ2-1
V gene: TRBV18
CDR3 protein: CASSSDPGQGANEQFF

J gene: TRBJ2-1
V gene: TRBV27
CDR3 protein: CASSTSSEQFF

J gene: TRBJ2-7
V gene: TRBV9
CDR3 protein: CASSARLAGVGEQYF

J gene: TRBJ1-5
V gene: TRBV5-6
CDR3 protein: CASSPGQGREQPQHF

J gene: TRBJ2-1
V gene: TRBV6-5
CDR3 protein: CASSHDLGSEQFF

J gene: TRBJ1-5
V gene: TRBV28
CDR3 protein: CASSLVGTGWQPQHF

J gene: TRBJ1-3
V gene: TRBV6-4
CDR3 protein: CASSDLPGNTIYF

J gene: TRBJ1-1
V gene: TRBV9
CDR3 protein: CASSSRTGGAGGMNTEAFF

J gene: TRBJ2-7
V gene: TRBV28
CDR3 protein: CASSYHRVNEQYF

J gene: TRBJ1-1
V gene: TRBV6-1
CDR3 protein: CASKKTTEYTEAFF

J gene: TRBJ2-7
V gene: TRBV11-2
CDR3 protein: CASSRTSGSTSSYEQYF

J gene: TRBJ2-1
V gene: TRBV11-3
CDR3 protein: CASSYGEGLDSYNEQFF

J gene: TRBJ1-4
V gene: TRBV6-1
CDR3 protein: CASSEAEGEGNEKLFF

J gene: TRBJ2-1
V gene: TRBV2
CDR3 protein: CASSDVGSEHNEQFF

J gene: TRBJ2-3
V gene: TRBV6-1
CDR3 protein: CASSDLAGGPDTQYF

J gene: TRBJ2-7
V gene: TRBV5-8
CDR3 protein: CASDPQGPTYEQYF

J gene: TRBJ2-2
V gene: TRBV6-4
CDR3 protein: CASSVVAGVSEELFF

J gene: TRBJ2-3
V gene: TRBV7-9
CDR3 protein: CASSLARASGGPLQYF

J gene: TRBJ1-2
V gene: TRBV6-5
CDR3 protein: CASSAHPNYGYTF

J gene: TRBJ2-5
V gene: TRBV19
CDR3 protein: CASDRLAPSQETQYF

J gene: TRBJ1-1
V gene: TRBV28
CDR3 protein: CASSLGGSNTEAFF

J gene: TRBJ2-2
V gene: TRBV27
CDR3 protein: CARGTSENTGELFF

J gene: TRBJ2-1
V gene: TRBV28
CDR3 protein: CASSLTRVYNEQFF

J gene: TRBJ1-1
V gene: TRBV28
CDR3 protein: CASENQRAGTGGRNTEAFF

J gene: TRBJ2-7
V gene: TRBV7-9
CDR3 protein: CASSLSTDTSSYEQYF

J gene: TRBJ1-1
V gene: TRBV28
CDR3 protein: CASSSGHRRSAEAFF

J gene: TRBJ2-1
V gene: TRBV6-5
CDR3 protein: CASSLTSGSYNEQFF

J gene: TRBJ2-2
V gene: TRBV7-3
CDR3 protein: CASSSKPKTGRATGELFF

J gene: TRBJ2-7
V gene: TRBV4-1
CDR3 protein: CASSQAGLSSSYEQYF

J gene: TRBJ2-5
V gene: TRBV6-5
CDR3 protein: CASSSLGGSIETQYF

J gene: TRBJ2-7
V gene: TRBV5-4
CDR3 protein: CASSLGQGIYEQYF

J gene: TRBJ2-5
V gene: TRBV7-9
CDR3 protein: CASSVRDEQSQETQYF

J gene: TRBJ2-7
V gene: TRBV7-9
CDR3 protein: CASSPDRDWYEQYF

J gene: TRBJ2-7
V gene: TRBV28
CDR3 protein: CASSFSAAGTSGRLSSYEQYF

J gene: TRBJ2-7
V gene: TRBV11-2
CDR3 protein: CASRLAGTPSYEQYF

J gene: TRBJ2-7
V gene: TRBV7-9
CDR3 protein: CASSTPGQGNEQYF

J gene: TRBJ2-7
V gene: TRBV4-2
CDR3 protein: CASSQDSYEQYF

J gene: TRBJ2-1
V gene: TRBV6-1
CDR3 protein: CASSRLAELNEQFF

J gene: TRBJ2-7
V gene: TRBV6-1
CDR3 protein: CASSERAGGPYEQYF

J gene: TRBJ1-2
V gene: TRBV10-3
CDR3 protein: CAISEVRDYGYTF

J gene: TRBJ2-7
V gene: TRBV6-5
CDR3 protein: CASSSGLVRYEQYF

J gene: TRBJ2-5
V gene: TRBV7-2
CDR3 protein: CASSLVGQGGRLQETQYF

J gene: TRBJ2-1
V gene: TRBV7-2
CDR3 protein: CASGPASSYNEQFF

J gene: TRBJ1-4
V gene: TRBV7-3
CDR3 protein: CASSDNSFHLSTNEKLFF

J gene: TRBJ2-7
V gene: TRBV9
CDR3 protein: CASSLAGSSYEQYF

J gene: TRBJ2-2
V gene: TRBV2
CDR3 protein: CASSSELANTGELFF

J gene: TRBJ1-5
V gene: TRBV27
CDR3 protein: CASSLGPSPNQPQHF

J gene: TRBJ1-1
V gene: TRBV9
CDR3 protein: CASSAYPGDTEAFF

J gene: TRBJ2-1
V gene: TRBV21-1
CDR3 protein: CASRDDRGISYNEQFF

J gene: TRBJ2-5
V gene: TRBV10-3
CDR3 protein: CAISDPGQGARETQYF

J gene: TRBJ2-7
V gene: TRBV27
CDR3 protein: CASSLSIPLGISEQYF

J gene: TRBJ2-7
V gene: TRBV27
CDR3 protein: CASGWSGRVPYEQYF

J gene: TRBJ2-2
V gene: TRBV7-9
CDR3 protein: CASSLFGQPDTGELFF

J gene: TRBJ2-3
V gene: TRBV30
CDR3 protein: CAWSVRETSGSFLISTDTQYF

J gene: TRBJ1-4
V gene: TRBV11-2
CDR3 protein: CASSLVGGPANEKLFF

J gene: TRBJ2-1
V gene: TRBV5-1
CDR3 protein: CASSFRGTSSYNEQFF

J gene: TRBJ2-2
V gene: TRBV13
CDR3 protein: CASSFRTGVTGELFF

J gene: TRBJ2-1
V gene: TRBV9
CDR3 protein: CASSSSGSSYNEQFF

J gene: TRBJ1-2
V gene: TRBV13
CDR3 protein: CASSFGQPGAYGYTF